This TCR beta chain derives from a study of blood T cell repertoires in COVID-19. On the study more broadly: Whether acute or convalescent, the COVID-19 samples came from the United States, Italy and Spain. Nucleic acid was either cDNA or gDNA, and it came from T cells, B-cell-depleted T cells, or PBMCs.

In the study's own analysis: Researchers report that nucleated cell counts were estimated from reference gene primer amplification. Clones were read by immunoSEQ multiplex PCR, and TCRdb kept only the in-frame ones, dropping some. V and J calls and clone size are copied from that table; D and trimming were computed from the DNA. The table has about 48,000 clones, around 80% seen once. The sequencing input was peripheral blood. This clonotype originated in a man in his 70s with acute or convalescent COVID-19.

This CDR3 reads CASSGEGATANYGYTF. CDR3 coding DNA: TGTGCCAGCAGTGGAGAGGGGGCGACGGCTAACTATGGCTACACCTTC. This chain links TRBV25-1 with TRBJ1-2; 7 nucleotides align to TRBD1. In germline, CDR1 is MGHDK, CDR2 SYGVNS. CDR3 size: 16 residues. Trimming at V came to 4 bases and at J to 0 bases, leaving 8 bases not matched to a gene.